These T cell receptor beta chains were read from a single sample in a study of T cells in tuberculosis. Profiled with immunoSEQ multiplex PCR; TCRdb holds only in-frame clones, not every one. The sample includes 37,000 or so clones, 90% to 95% of them seen just once. The sequenced sample consisted of PBMCs. The receptor source for this set is a donor under 30 with latent tuberculosis or without tuberculosis infection. Some clones in this sample may be carry-over from other donors' samples. Each CDR3 is given with its conserved first and last residue. The order of the fields is D gene, clone size, V gene, J gene, CDR3 protein, CDR3 DNA. D genes are given only for firm matches. Only part of the rows carry a size: once, few, many, or a class if the clone is expanded.

D: TRBD1
size: -
V: TRBV7-2
J: TRBJ1-2
CDR3: CASSLRTGPNYGYTF
DNA: TGTGCCAGCAGCCTCCGGACAGGGCCTAACTATGGCTACACCTTC

D: -
size: once
V: TRBV25-1
J: TRBJ1-1
CDR3: CASSDVQDSLNTEAFF
DNA: TGTGCCAGCAGTGATGTCCAGGACTCATTGAACACTGAAGCTTTCTTT

D: TRBD2
size: -
V: TRBV4-3
J: TRBJ2-2
CDR3: CASTLRTSGGPANTGELFF
DNA: TGCGCCAGCACCCTAAGGACTAGCGGGGGCCCCGCGAACACCGGGGAGCTGTTTTTT

D: TRBD2
size: -
V: TRBV6-1
J: TRBJ2-3
CDR3: CASSEALAGGTDTQYF
DNA: TGTGCCAGCAGTGAAGCTCTAGCGGGGGGGACAGATACGCAGTATTTT

D: TRBD1
size: -
V: TRBV15
J: TRBJ1-1
CDR3: CATSREGQGADTEAFF
DNA: TGTGCCACCAGCAGAGAAGGACAGGGGGCGGACACTGAAGCTTTCTTT

D: -
size: -
V: TRBV11-2
J: TRBJ2-3
CDR3: CASSPSGGGYTDTQYF
DNA: TGTGCCAGCAGCCCGTCGGGTGGCGGATACACAGATACGCAGTATTTT

D: -
size: -
V: TRBV11-2
J: TRBJ2-1
CDR3: CASGSKRAFYNEQFF
DNA: TGTGCCAGCGGGTCTAAGCGGGCCTTTTACAATGAGCAGTTCTTC

D: -
size: once
V: TRBV6-4
J: TRBJ2-3
CDR3: CASSDLGTGSTDTQYF
DNA: TGTGCCAGCAGTGATCTCGGGACTGGGAGCACAGATACGCAGTATTTT

D: TRBD1
size: -
V: TRBV4-3
J: TRBJ1-5
CDR3: CASSQDLDWTGADQPQHF
DNA: TGCGCCAGCAGCCAAGATCTGGACTGGACAGGGGCTGATCAGCCCCAGCATTTT

D: -
size: -
V: TRBV30
J: TRBJ2-6
CDR3: CAWRASRGSGANVLTF
DNA: TGTGCCTGGAGAGCTTCAAGGGGATCTGGGGCCAACGTCCTGACTTTC

D: TRBD1
size: -
V: TRBV7-6
J: TRBJ2-2
CDR3: CASSSSRDRGTGELFF
DNA: TGTGCCAGCAGCTCGTCTCGGGACAGGGGTACCGGGGAGCTGTTTTTT

D: -
size: few
V: TRBV4-1
J: TRBJ2-7
CDR3: CASSQDYGSEQYF
DNA: TGCGCCAGCAGCCAAGATTACGGGTCCGAGCAGTACTTC

D: TRBD1
size: -
V: TRBV4-1
J: TRBJ2-2
CDR3: CASSQMGATGGSGTGELFF
DNA: TGCGCCAGCAGCCAAATGGGGGCCACAGGGGGCAGCGGCACCGGGGAGCTGTTTTTT

D: TRBD1
size: -
V: TRBV9
J: TRBJ1-2
CDR3: CASTLDQGGVSGYTF
DNA: TGTGCCAGCACCCTAGATCAGGGGGGCGTAAGTGGCTACACCTTC

D: TRBD1
size: -
V: TRBV27
J: TRBJ2-7
CDR3: CASSPQGDYEQYF
DNA: TGTGCCAGCAGTCCTCAGGGGGACTACGAGCAGTACTTC

D: TRBD1
size: -
V: TRBV19
J: TRBJ2-1
CDR3: CASSITGQGTANEQFF
DNA: TGTGCCAGTAGTATAACCGGACAGGGGACCGCCAATGAGCAGTTCTTC

D: TRBD1
size: -
V: TRBV7-9
J: TRBJ1-2
CDR3: CASSSPGQGYGYTF
DNA: TGTGCCAGCAGCTCCCCAGGACAGGGGTATGGCTACACCTTC

D: TRBD1
size: -
V: TRBV10-1
J: TRBJ1-6
CDR3: CAILRQGASYNSPLHF
DNA: TGCGCCATCCTAAGACAGGGCGCGTCCTATAATTCACCCCTCCACTTT

D: -
size: -
V: TRBV27
J: TRBJ1-2
CDR3: CASSLLGGGGGYTF
DNA: TGTGCCAGCAGTTTACTGGGCGGGGGAGGGGGCTACACCTTC

D: TRBD1
size: -
V: TRBV15
J: TRBJ2-1
CDR3: CATSRDRAVRQGAQVEQFF
DNA: TGTGCCACCAGCAGAGATCGGGCGGTGCGACAGGGGGCTCAGGTTGAGCAGTTCTTC

D: -
size: -
V: TRBV19
J: TRBJ2-1
CDR3: CASRPSLPSYNEQFF
DNA: TGTGCCAGTAGACCTAGTCTCCCGTCTTACAATGAGCAGTTCTTC

D: TRBD2
size: -
V: TRBV6-5
J: TRBJ2-1
CDR3: CASTGAAGGQEFF
DNA: TGTGCCAGCACCGGGGCAGCGGGGGGTCAGGAGTTCTTC

D: -
size: -
V: TRBV4-3
J: TRBJ2-3
CDR3: CASSHSKGADTQYF
DNA: TGCGCCAGCAGCCACTCGAAAGGGGCAGATACGCAGTATTTT

D: TRBD1
size: -
V: TRBV19
J: TRBJ2-7
CDR3: CASSWTGGSYEQYF
DNA: TGTGCCAGTAGTTGGACAGGGGGCTCCTACGAGCAGTACTTC

D: TRBD1
size: -
V: TRBV5-5
J: TRBJ2-3
CDR3: CASSPNGTGRVDTQYF
DNA: TGTGCCAGCAGCCCTAATGGGACAGGGAGAGTGGATACGCAGTATTTT

D: TRBD1
size: -
V: TRBV4-3
J: TRBJ1-6
CDR3: CASSQNADRVNSPLHF
DNA: TGCGCCAGCAGCCAGAATGCCGACAGGGTAAATTCACCCCTCCACTTT

D: -
size: -
V: TRBV13
J: TRBJ2-2
CDR3: CASSSRQSTGELFF
DNA: TGTGCCAGCAGCTCCCGACAGAGCACCGGGGAGCTGTTTTTT

D: -
size: -
V: TRBV5-6
J: TRBJ1-2
CDR3: CASSFYDRTYGYTF
DNA: TGTGCCAGCAGCTTTTACGACAGAACCTATGGCTACACCTTC

D: -
size: -
V: TRBV5-4
J: TRBJ2-2
CDR3: CASSPQAYTGELFF
DNA: TGTGCCAGCAGTCCTCAGGCGTACACCGGGGAGCTGTTTTTT